Sequencing of this T cell receptor beta chain was carried out in a study of immune characterization of retroperitoneal liposarcoma (dated by TCRdb to between 2018 and 2021). From its cysteine to its phenylalanine, the CDR3 spans 14 amino acids. Just CDR3 DNA is preserved here, 42 bases in frame from base 1. Reading the germline V gene gives CDR1 SGHNT and CDR2 YENEEA. Clipping removes 4 bases from V and 15 bases from J, with 14 as the unmatched junction base count. This clonotype was found a few times. Its antigen target is currently unknown. Within one base of it there is no much larger clone, and no base qualities were kept. The method was PCR. Sequenced on a NextSeq 500. TCRdb redid the processing of the public reads, applying fastp at Q25 and MiXCR, and retained in-frame beta chains. Rows with one shared CDR3 protein collapse into an entry with the most common genes and DNA. In this sample the table shows roughly 7,000 distinct CDR3 sequences, roughly 30% of which occur a single time. Clones ranked in the top ten supply around two fifths of the sample.

Sequences were obtained from blood. The sequence derives from a male donor with retroperitoneal liposarcoma. The sequence joins TRBV11-3 to TRBJ2-1; TRBD2 lines up with 8 middle nucleotides. For the CDR3, the sequence is CASSSQQSGSGVFF. The sequence in DNA is TGTGCCAGCAGCTCCCAACAAAGCGGGAGTGGGGTGTTCTTC.